The next 3 T cell receptor beta chains were all read from a single sample in a study of blood T cell repertoires in COVID-19. Some clones are missing from TCRdb's copy, which holds only in-frame ones; the method was immunoSEQ multiplex PCR. Among approximately 110,000 clones listed, over 70% were seen once. The specimen was peripheral blood. Every receptor here comes from a human donor in a cohort sampled during active or convalescent COVID-19.

V and J are TRBV29-1 and TRBJ2-7, with 8 bases matching TRBD1. The CDR3 consists of 13 residues. Germline CDR1 reads SQVTM; CDR2 reads ANQGSEA. Germline trimming cut 6 bases from V and 4 bases from J; bases unmatched to any gene: 8. The CDR3 nucleotides are TGCAGCGTCCGCCAGGGGGCATTATACGAGCAGTACTTC. Translated, it gives CSVRQGALYEQYF.

The gene calls are TRBV6-5 and TRBJ1-4; 8 bases align to TRBD1. J gave up 8 bases and V 5 bases, and 7 bases lay outside the gene matches. Germline values: CDR1 MNHEY, CDR2 SVGAGI. This CDR3 is built from 14 residues. As DNA, the CDR3 is TGTGCCAGCAGTCCAAGACAGGGGTGGGAAAAACTGTTTTTT. Amino acids: CASSPRQGWEKLFF.

This chain uses TRBV3-1 (or the pseudogene TRBV3-2) with TRBJ1-2, with TRBD1 matching 8 bases. Trimming removed 3 bases from V and 5 bases from J; junction bases left unmatched: 8. The CDR3 runs to 15 residues. Germline CDR1 is LGHDT and CDR2 is YNNKEL (reference sequence). The chain's CDR3 is CASSQTGTGPYGYTF. CDR3 in DNA: TGTGCCAGCAGCCAGACCGGGACAGGCCCTTATGGCTACACCTTC.